The 29 T cell receptor beta chains below all came from one sample that was sequenced in a study of T cells after yellow fever vaccination. TCRdb fed the 5' RACE reads into MiXCR, producing one record per CDR3 protein. The table records a few hundred thousand distinct CDR3 sequences, 10% to 15% of them present only once. The specimen was CD4+ T cells sorted from PBMCs, collected 45 days after the yellow fever booster vaccination. These receptors originate from a man aged 30-40 years who received the YFV17D yellow fever vaccine.

This clonotype was seen at least ten times. The rearrangement joins TRBV12-3 or TRBV12-4 to TRBJ2-6; a possible D gene is TRBD1 (6 bases). V dropped 6 bases and J dropped 4 bases, with 10 bases sitting between them. This CDR3 comprises 14 residues. CDR3 region: CASRDQGGANVLTF. The CDR3 bases are TGTGCCAGCAGAGACCAGGGGGGGGCCAACGTCCTGACTTTC.

The genes are TRBV12-3 or TRBV12-4 and TRBJ2-6; the D is unclear. V lost 8 bases to trimming and J lost 4 bases, with 9 bases between them. The CDR3 extends over 13 amino acids. This CDR3 reads CASRASGANVLTF. CDR3 DNA: TGTGCCAGCCGAGCTTCCGGGGCCAACGTCCTGACTTTC.

The sample holds a few counts of this clonotype. The chain carries TRBV5-4 and TRBJ2-1, with a possible D match to TRBD2 (5 bases). V lost 8 bases, J lost 7 bases, and 19 bases lay in between. CDR1 is SGHNT, CDR2 YYREEE, per germline (reference sequence). The CDR3 has 14 residues. The CDR3 spells CASSESSVVNEQFF. The CDR3 nucleotides are TGTGCCAGTTCGGAGAGTAGCGTGGTGAATGAGCAGTTCTTC.

The chain couples TRBV18 to TRBJ2-3; 9 bases fit TRBD1. The CDR3 totals 16 residues. Germline V gene data show CDR1 as KGHSH and CDR2 as LQKENI. V shed 4 bases and J 5 bases; nucleotides not matched to a gene: 10. CDR3 amino acids: CASSRYSGQGGDTQYF. CDR3 sequence (DNA): TGTGCCAGCTCACGCTACTCGGGACAGGGTGGAGATACGCAGTATTTT.

This clonotype was recorded only once. The chain links TRBV3-1 to TRBJ2-1; 7 bases align to TRBD2. V dropped 0 bases and J dropped 3; count of bases not matched to a gene: 2. The CDR3 sequence is 15 residues long. The germline V gene has CDR1 LGHDT and CDR2 YNNKEL (reference sequence). The CDR3 spells CASSQDGGVYNEQFF. The CDR3 nucleotides are TGTGCCAGCAGCCAAGATGGGGGGGTCTACAATGAGCAGTTCTTC.

The chain combines TRBV7-2 with TRBJ1-4; D not resolved. Germline V gene data show CDR1 as SGHTA and CDR2 as FQGNSA. Trimming pared 2 bases from V and 0 bases from J, leaving 10 bases between. The CDR3 loop spans 16 amino acids. CDR3 protein: CASSLFWSATNEKLFF. CDR3 DNA: TGTGCCAGCAGCTTATTCTGGTCTGCAACTAATGAAAAACTGTTTTTT. Looking up the rest from reference TRBV7-2 and TRBJ1-4 gives the full variable domain: GAGVSQSPSNKVTEKGKDVELRCDPISGHTALYWYRQSLGQGLEFLIYFQGNSAPDKSGLPSDRFSAERTGGSVSTLTIQRTQQEDSAVYLCASSLFWSATNEKLFFGSGTQLSVL.

This clonotype has only a few counts. This chain connects TRBV7-8 to TRBJ2-7; 13 positions match TRBD2. CDR1 and CDR2 (germline): SGHVS, FQNEAQ. V shed 0 bases, J shed 3 bases, and the junction held 8 bases outside the gene matches. There are 18 residues in the CDR3. The CDR3 nucleotides are TGTGCCAGCAGCTTAGCTCGTGGACTAGCGGGAGTCTTCTACGAGCAGTACTTC. Encoded protein: CASSLARGLAGVFYEQYF.

The sample holds a few counts of this clonotype. The rearrangement links TRBV20-1 to TRBJ2-6; D call uncertain. The CDR3 runs 13 residues. V lost 7 bases and J lost 0, with 7 bases in between. Germline-derived CDR1 and CDR2 are DFQATT and SNEGSKA (reference sequence). The CDR3 loop reads CSGFRSGANVLTF. The DNA of the CDR3 is TGCAGTGGTTTCCGCTCTGGGGCCAACGTCCTGACTTTC.

This clonotype was seen a few times. V and J are TRBV4-3 and TRBJ1-1; D unclear. CDR3 length equals 16 residues. CDR1 is LGHNA and CDR2 is YSLEER in the germline V gene. V gave up 0 bases and J gave up 4 bases, with 15 bases separating them. CDR3: CASSQDWTQRGTEAFF. In nucleotides, the CDR3 is TGCGCCAGCAGCCAAGATTGGACGCAACGGGGCACTGAAGCTTTCTTT.

The sample holds a few counts of this clonotype. One end of the junction fails to match germline, which may point to a read error. The chain recombines TRBV3-1 with TRBJ2-3, with 11 bases matching TRBD2. The CDR3 sequence is 18 residues long. Germline V lookup: CDR1 LGHDT, CDR2 YNNKEL (reference sequence). Written as DNA, the CDR3 is TGTGCCAGCAGCCAAGATCTGAGACTAGCGGGGAGCAAAGATACGCAGTATTTT. It encodes CASSQDLRLAGSKDTQYF.

This clonotype was seen a handful of times. The chain uses TRBV18 and TRBJ1-1, with TRBD1 matching over 9 bases. The CDR3 is 16 residues long. J lost 5 bases, V lost 1 base, and 8 bases had no gene match. Germline V lookup: CDR1 KGHSH, CDR2 LQKENI. CDR3 nucleotides: TGTGCCAGCTCACCACGCGGACAGGGGTCATCAACTGAAGCTTTCTTT. It is translated as CASSPRGQGSSTEAFF.

The rearrangement links TRBV7-8 to TRBJ2-7; 7 nucleotides agree with TRBD2. Trimming at V came to 3 bases and at J to 6 bases, leaving 14 bases not matched to a gene. The CDR3 has 16 residues. The V gene's germline CDR1 is SGHVS and CDR2 FQNEAQ. The CDR3 region is CASSFDWRAGVPEQYF. The DNA of the CDR3 is TGTGCCAGCAGCTTTGATTGGAGGGCGGGAGTCCCCGAGCAGTACTTC.

The gene calls are TRBV30 and TRBJ2-7; the match to TRBD1 covers 7 bases. Germline-derived CDR1 and CDR2 are GTSNPN and SVGIG (reference sequence). The V segment lost 4 bases and the J segment 2 bases; nucleotides outside the gene matches: 14. This CDR3 is 16 amino acids long. As DNA, the CDR3 is TGTGCCTGGACAAGAGGTTGGCCGGGACAGCCCTACGAGCAGTACTTC. Translating gives CAWTRGWPGQPYEQYF.

This clonotype turned up a few times. The chain carries TRBV7-9 and TRBJ1-5, with 7 bases identical to TRBD1. V lost 5 bases, J lost 6 bases, and 7 bases stayed unmatched. The CDR3 has 14 residues. The germline V gene has CDR1 SEHNR and CDR2 FQNEAQ (reference sequence). CDR3 in amino acids: CASSPGQVVQPQHF. The DNA of the CDR3 is TGTGCCAGCAGCCCAGGACAGGTCGTTCAGCCCCAGCATTTT.

This clonotype was recorded a few times. The gene calls are TRBV20-1 and TRBJ2-3; the match to TRBD2 covers 7 bases. Trimming at V came to 0 bases and at J to 4 bases, leaving 7 bases not matched to a gene. Germline CDR1 DFQATT, CDR2 SNEGSKA (reference sequence). The CDR3 has 15 amino acids. CDR3 sequence (DNA): TGCAGTGCTAGAGATCTCGAAGGGAGGGCAGATACGCAGTATTTT. It yields the protein CSARDLEGRADTQYF.

This clonotype was counted a few times. This sequence joins TRBV27 and TRBJ2-7; 7 positions agree with TRBD1. The germline gives CDR1 MNHEY, CDR2 SMNVEV (reference sequence). The CDR3 is made up of 15 amino acids. Germline trimming cut 6 bases from V and 2 bases from J; bases unmatched to any gene: 10. The CDR3 is CASSFDRAEPYEQYF. CDR3 coding DNA: TGTGCCAGCAGCTTCGACAGGGCCGAACCCTACGAGCAGTACTTC.

This clonotype was counted a few times. The chain joins TRBV20-1 to TRBJ2-1; D may be TRBD2 (6 bases). CDR1 and CDR2 (germline): DFQATT, SNEGSKA (reference sequence). The CDR3 runs 14 residues. V lost 3 bases and J lost 2, with 11 bases in between. DNA for the CDR3: TGCAGTGCTAGGGGGCGGGATACCTACAATGAGCAGTTCTTC. Translating it yields CSARGRDTYNEQFF.

This clonotype was recorded many times. This chain joins TRBV10-3 and TRBJ2-7, with 9 nucleotides matching TRBD2. Looked up from germline, CDR1 is ENHRY and CDR2 is SYGVKD. This CDR3 is 14 amino acids long. V lost 5 bases to trimming and J lost 5 bases; unmatched junction nucleotides: 7. This CDR3 reads CAISNSGSDNEQYF. The CDR3 coding sequence is TGTGCCATCAGTAATAGCGGGAGTGACAACGAGCAGTACTTC.

At least ten counts were recorded for this clonotype. The chain carries TRBV20-1 and TRBJ1-1; no reliable D call. With 2 bases removed from V and 3 bases from J, the gap between germline ends came to 16 bases. CDR3 length: 15 residues. Germline CDR1 reads DFQATT; CDR2 reads SNEGSKA (reference sequence). The CDR3 nucleotides are TGCAGTGCTAGAAGCCCCCCCCCAGCGGACACTGAAGCTTTCTTT. This translates into CSARSPPPADTEAFF.

The V gene is TRBV19, the J gene TRBJ2-5, with D possibly being TRBD2 (5 bases). The CDR3 extends over 15 amino acids. The V end was cut by 6 bases, the J end by 2 bases, with 16 bases between. Germline CDR1 is LNHDA and CDR2 is SQIVND (reference sequence). The CDR3 DNA is TGTGCCAGTAGCGCGGCGGACTCCCTTCAAGAGACCCAGTACTTC. This translates into CASSAADSLQETQYF.

In DNA form, the CDR3 reads TGCGCCAGCAGCCAAGGGAAGCGGGAGGACACCGGGGAGCTGTTTTTT. It yields the protein CASSQGKREDTGELFF. This chain uses TRBV4-1 with TRBJ2-2; 9 bases match TRBD2. This CDR3 region has 16 residues. The germline gives CDR1 MGHRA, CDR2 YSYEKL. The V gene end was trimmed by 1 base and the J gene end by 3 bases; junction bases not matched to a gene: 3.

The J gene is TRBJ2-1, the V gene TRBV7-9; maybe TRBD2 (6 bases). The CDR3 is 15 residues long. V lost 5 bases to trimming and J lost 4 bases, with 15 bases between them. From germline, CDR1 is SEHNR and CDR2 FQNEAQ (reference sequence). The CDR3 DNA reads TGTGCCAGCAGCCCCGGGCTAGCGACATACAATGAGCAGTTCTTC. Translation: CASSPGLATYNEQFF.

The chain recombines TRBV19 with TRBJ1-1; 10 bases line up with TRBD1. Trimming cost V 4 bases and J 5 bases; bases outside gene matches: 4. Germline lookup yields CDR1 LNHDA and CDR2 SQIVND (reference sequence). The CDR3 is made up of 14 amino acids. The CDR3 nucleotides read TGTGCCAGTAGTAGGGACAGGGGACGGACTGAAGCTTTCTTT. As protein: CASSRDRGRTEAFF.

This CDR3 is CASSPDSGAEQYF. DNA of the CDR3: TGTGCCAGCAGTCCAGACTCAGGGGCCGAGCAGTACTTC. The chain couples TRBV28 to TRBJ2-7, with D perhaps TRBD1 (6 bases). The CDR3 is 13 amino acids. Germline V gene data show CDR1 as MDHEN and CDR2 as SYDVKM. Trimming removed 5 bases at V and 6 bases at J, with 14 bases between.

This clonotype has a handful of counts. The CDR3 region has the DNA TGTGCCAGCAGTTTGGGGGCCTATGGCTACACCTTC. Encoded protein: CASSLGAYGYTF. V usage is TRBV12-3 or TRBV12-4 and J usage is TRBJ1-2; D possibly corresponds to TRBD1 (6 bases). The germline V and J ends were trimmed by 3 bases and 4 bases, with 6 bases remaining between them. CDR3 size: 12 residues.

This sequence joins TRBV14 and TRBJ2-3; TRBD1 is a possible D gene (6 bases). From germline, CDR1 is SGHDN and CDR2 FVKESK. With 1 base removed from V and 1 base from J, the gap between germline ends came to 12 bases. This CDR3 has 16 residues. In DNA, the CDR3 is TGTGCCAGCAGCCAAGTTACAGGGCTGGGCACAGATACGCAGTATTTT. Encoded protein: CASSQVTGLGTDTQYF.

The chain combines TRBV5-1 with TRBJ2-1, with 11 bases identical to TRBD2. CDR3 size: 16 residues. The germline V gene encodes CDR1 SGHRS and CDR2 YFSETQ. V dropped 2 bases and J dropped 4; count of bases not matched to a gene: 5. CDR3 in amino acids: CASSFMTSGIYNEQFF. In DNA, the CDR3 is TGCGCCAGCAGCTTCATGACTAGCGGGATTTACAATGAGCAGTTCTTC.

This clonotype was detected only a few times. The chain couples TRBV7-2 to TRBJ1-4; possible D gene TRBD1, 5 bases. The V and J ends lost 5 bases and 8 bases respectively, with 15 bases between them. This CDR3 is built from 14 residues. The germline gives CDR1 SGHTA, CDR2 FQGNSA. The CDR3 spells CASSPLGVREKLFF. The CDR3 DNA sequence: TGTGCCAGCAGCCCCCTAGGGGTACGGGAAAAACTGTTTTTT.

The genes are TRBV5-1 and TRBJ2-1, with 14 bases fitting TRBD2. From germline, CDR1 is SGHRS and CDR2 YFSETQ. The CDR3 sequence is 19 residues long. V was pared by 0 bases and J by 3 bases, with 8 bases of the junction left unmatched. CDR3 loop: CASSLAPLGTSGSYNEQFF. Written as DNA, the CDR3 is TGCGCCAGCAGCTTGGCCCCTCTTGGGACTAGCGGGAGCTACAATGAGCAGTTCTTC.